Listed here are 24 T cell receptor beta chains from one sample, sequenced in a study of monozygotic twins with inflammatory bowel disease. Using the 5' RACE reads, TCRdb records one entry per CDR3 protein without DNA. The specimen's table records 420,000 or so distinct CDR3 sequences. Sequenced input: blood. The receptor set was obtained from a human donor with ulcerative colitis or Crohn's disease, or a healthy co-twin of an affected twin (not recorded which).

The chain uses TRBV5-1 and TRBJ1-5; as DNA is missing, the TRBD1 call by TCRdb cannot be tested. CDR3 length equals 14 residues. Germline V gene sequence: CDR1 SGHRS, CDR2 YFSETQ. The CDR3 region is CASSLAPGEQPQHF.

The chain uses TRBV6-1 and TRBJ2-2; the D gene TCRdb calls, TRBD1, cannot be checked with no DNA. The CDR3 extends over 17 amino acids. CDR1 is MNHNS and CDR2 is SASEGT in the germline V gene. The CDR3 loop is CASRRLQGAIGTGELFF.

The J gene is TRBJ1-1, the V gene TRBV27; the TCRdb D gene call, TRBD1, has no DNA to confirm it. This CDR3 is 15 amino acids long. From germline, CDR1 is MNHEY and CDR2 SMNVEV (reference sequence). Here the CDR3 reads CASSWVGGGNTEAFF.

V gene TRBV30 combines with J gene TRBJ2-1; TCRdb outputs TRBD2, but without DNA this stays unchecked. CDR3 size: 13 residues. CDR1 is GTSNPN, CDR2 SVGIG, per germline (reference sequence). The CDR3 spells CAWSGGRYNEQFF.

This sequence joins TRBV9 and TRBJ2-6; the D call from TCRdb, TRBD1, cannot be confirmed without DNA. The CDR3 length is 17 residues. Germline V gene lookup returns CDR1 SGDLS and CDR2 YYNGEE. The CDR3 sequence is CAPQGDGISSGANVLTF.

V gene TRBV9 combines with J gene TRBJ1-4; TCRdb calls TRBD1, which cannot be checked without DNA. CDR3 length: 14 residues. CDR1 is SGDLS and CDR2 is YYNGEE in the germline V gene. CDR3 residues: CTSSVGQGGEKLFF.

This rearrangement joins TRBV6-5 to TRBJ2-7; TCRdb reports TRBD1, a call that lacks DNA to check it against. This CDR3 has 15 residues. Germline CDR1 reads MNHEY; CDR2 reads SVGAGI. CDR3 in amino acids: CASSSTHLRAYEQYF.

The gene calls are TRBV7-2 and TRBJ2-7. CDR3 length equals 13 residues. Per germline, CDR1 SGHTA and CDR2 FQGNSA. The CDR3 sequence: CASSFHLTYEQYF.

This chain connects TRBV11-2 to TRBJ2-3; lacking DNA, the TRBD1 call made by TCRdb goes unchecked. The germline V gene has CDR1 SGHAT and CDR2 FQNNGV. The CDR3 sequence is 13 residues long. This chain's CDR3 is CASSNPPGGGQYF.

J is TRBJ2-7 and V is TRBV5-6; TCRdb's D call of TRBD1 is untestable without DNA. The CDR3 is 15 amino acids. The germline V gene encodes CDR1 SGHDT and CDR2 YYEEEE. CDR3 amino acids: CASSLLRDRASEQYF. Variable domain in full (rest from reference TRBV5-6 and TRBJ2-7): DAGVTQSPTHLIKTRGQQVTLRCSPKSGHDTVSWYQQALGQGPQFIFQYYEEEERQRGNFPDRFSGHQFPNYSSELNVNALLLGDSALYLCASSLLRDRASEQYFGPGTRLTVT.

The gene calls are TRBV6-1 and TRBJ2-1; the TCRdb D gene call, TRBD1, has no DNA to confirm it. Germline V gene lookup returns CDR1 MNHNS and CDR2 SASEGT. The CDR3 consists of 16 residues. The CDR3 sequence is CASSPRWGTLYNEQFF.

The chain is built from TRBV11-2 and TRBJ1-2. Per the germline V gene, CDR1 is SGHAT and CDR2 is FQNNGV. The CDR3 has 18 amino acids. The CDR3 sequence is CASSPPPSRQKTNYGYTF.

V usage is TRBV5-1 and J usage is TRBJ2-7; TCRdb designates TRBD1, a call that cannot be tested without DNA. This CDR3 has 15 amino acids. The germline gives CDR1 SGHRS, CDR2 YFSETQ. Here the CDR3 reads CASRKDQGPSYEQYF.

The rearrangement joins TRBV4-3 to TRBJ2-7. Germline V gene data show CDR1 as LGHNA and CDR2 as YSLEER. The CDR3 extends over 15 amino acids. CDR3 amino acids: CASSQDMDSSYEQYF.

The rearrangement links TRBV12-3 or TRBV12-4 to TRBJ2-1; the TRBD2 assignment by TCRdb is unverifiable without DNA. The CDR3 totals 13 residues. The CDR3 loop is CASSPGTNNEQFF.

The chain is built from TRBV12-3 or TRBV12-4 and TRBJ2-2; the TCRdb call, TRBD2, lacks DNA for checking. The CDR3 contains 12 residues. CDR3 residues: CASRGGRGELFF.

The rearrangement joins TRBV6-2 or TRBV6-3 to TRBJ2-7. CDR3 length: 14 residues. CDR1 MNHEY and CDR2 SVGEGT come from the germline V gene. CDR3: CASSYGSGSYEQYF.

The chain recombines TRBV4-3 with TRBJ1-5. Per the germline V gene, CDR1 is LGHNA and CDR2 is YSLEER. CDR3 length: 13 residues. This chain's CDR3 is CASSQGYYQPQHF.

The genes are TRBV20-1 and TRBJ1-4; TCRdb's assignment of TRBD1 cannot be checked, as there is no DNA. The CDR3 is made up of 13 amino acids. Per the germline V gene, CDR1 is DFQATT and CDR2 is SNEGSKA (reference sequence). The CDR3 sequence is CSAGDGAALKLFF.

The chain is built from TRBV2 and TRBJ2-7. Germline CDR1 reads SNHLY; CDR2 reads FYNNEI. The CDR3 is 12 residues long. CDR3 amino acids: CATGGTSYEQYF.

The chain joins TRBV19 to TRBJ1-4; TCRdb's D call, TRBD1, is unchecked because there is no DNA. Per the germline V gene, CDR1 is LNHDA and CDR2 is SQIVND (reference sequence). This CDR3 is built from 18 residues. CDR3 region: CASSIGSTGEATNEKLFF.

The CDR3 loop reads CATSRDRSYNEQFF. The chain uses TRBV15 and TRBJ2-1. The germline gives CDR1 LNHNV, CDR2 YYDKDF (reference sequence). The CDR3 runs 14 residues. The complete variable domain, with remaining parts taken from reference TRBV15 and TRBJ2-1, reads DAMVIQNPRYQVTQFGKPVTLSCSQTLNHNVMYWYQQKSSQAPKLLFHYYDKDFNNEADTPDNFQSRRPNTSFCFLDIRSPGLGDTAMYLCATSRDRSYNEQFFGPGTRLTVL.

The CDR3 is CSAPRREGTDTQYF. J is TRBJ2-3 and V is TRBV20-1; TCRdb designates TRBD2, a call that cannot be tested without DNA. Germline V gene sequence: CDR1 DFQATT, CDR2 SNEGSKA (reference sequence). This CDR3 has 14 amino acids.

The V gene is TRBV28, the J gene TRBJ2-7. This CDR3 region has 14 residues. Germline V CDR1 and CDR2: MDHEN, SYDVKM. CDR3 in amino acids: CASITKGPPYEQYF.